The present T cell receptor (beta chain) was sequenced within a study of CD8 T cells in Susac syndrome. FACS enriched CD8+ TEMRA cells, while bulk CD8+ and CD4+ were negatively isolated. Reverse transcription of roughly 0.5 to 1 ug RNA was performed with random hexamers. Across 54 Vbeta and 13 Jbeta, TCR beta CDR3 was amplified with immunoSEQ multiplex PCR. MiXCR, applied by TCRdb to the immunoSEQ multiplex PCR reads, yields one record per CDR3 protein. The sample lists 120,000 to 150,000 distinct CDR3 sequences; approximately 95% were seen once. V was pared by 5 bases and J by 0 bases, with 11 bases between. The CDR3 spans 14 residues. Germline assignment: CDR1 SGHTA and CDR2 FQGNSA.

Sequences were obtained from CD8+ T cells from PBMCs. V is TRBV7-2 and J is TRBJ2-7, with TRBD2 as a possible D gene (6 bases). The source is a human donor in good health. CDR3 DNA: TGTGCCAGCAGCGATAGCGGCAACTCCTACGAGCAGTACTTC. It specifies CASSDSGNSYEQYF. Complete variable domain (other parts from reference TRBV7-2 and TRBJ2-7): GAGVSQSPSNKVTEKGKDVELRCDPISGHTALYWYRQSLGQGLEFLIYFQGNSAPDKSGLPSDRFSAERTGGSVSTLTIQRTQQEDSAVYLCASSDSGNSYEQYFGPGTRLTVT.